These 17 T cell receptor beta chains share one sample of origin, sequenced in a study of CD8 T cells in ankylosing spondylitis. Points from the study as a whole: Roughly eight highly homologous variants made up a TCR beta motif that seemed to typify ankylosing spondylitis blood.

These receptors are not linked to any known antigen. Using its own MiXCR run on the 5' RACE reads, TCRdb lists one record per CDR3 protein. The sample contains 450,000 to 550,000 distinct CDR3 sequences, approximately 5.3% of which appear only once. Specimen: blood, either unsorted or a sorted T cell fraction (not recorded which). The receptors come from a male donor with ankylosing spondylitis.

This clonotype was picked up many times. V gene TRBV11-2 combines with J gene TRBJ2-7; D is perhaps TRBD1 or TRBD2 (5 bases each). V was shortened by 5 bases and J by 2 bases, with 13 bases between the two germline ends. The CDR3 sequence is 14 residues long. The V gene's germline CDR1 is SGHAT and CDR2 FQNNGV. CDR3 DNA: TGTGCCAGCAGCCCCGGGGACCGAACCTACGAGCAGTACTTC. It codes for CASSPGDRTYEQYF.

The chain joins TRBV24-1 to TRBJ2-2; TRBD2 agrees at 8 bases. The CDR3 is 15 residues long. The junction had 8 bases not matched to a gene; V was cut back by 7 bases and J by 5 bases. Germline V lookup: CDR1 KGHDR, CDR2 SFDVKD. This CDR3 reads CATSDVAGRTGELFF. The DNA of the CDR3 is TGTGCCACCAGCGACGTAGCGGGGAGAACCGGGGAGCTGTTTTTT.

This clonotype was seen repeatedly, ten times or more. The chain has TRBV5-1 and TRBJ2-7; D is perhaps TRBD1 (6 bases). V was trimmed by 4 bases and J by 4 bases, leaving 9 bases between them. Germline CDR1 SGHRS, CDR2 YFSETQ. The CDR3 extends over 12 amino acids. The CDR3 loop reads CASSPDRYEQYF. The CDR3 bases are TGCGCCAGCAGCCCGGACAGATACGAGCAGTACTTC.

This clonotype was observed a few times. V usage is TRBV5-1 and J usage is TRBJ2-3, with D possibly TRBD2 on 5 matching bases. The V and J ends lost 0 bases and 8 bases respectively, with 7 bases between them. Per germline, CDR1 SGHRS and CDR2 YFSETQ. This CDR3 has 12 amino acids. DNA of the CDR3: TGCGCCAGCAGCTTGGGGGAGATTACGCAGTATTTT. This codes for CASSLGEITQYF.

The chain employs TRBV12-3 or TRBV12-4 and TRBJ2-3, with D unclear. V lost 3 bases and J 4 bases, leaving 8 bases between the germline ends. This CDR3 spans 13 amino acids. The CDR3 sequence is CASSFRPPDTQYF. CDR3 nucleotide sequence: TGTGCCAGCAGTTTCAGACCCCCAGATACGCAGTATTTT.

Ten or more counts support this clonotype. This chain uses TRBV7-9 with TRBJ2-5, with 10 nucleotides matching TRBD1. The CDR3 has 15 residues. The germline V gene has CDR1 SEHNR and CDR2 FQNEAQ (reference sequence). Trimming cost V 8 bases and J 5 bases; bases outside gene matches: 11. The CDR3 loop reads CASSIGDRGTETQYF. DNA of the CDR3: TGTGCCAGCTCCATTGGGGACAGGGGAACCGAGACCCAGTACTTC. Full variable domain (missing parts from reference TRBV7-9 and TRBJ2-5): DTGVSQNPRHKITKRGQNVTFRCDPISEHNRLYWYRQTLGQGPEFLTYFQNEAQLEKSRLLSDRFSAERPKGSFSTLEIQRTEQGDSAMYLCASSIGDRGTETQYFGPGTRLLVL.

This clonotype has at least ten counts. The chain links TRBV15 to TRBJ2-2; D is possibly TRBD1 (5 bases). Trimming stripped 1 base from V and 4 bases from J, with 10 bases between. The CDR3 runs to 15 residues. CDR1 and CDR2 from the germline V gene are LNHNV and YYDKDF (reference sequence). DNA of the CDR3: TGTGCCACCAGCAGAGTTCGAAGGGGCACCGGGGAGCTGTTTTTT. Translating gives CATSRVRRGTGELFF.

This clonotype showed up just a few times. The chain joins TRBV20-1 to TRBJ2-2, with D tentatively TRBD1 or TRBD2 (5 bases each). The CDR3 runs 15 residues. Germline V gene data show CDR1 as DFQATT and CDR2 as SNEGSKA (reference sequence). CDR3 bases: TGCTTCCCACCGAGTGGAGGACAGAACACCGGGGAGCTGTTTTTT. This gives the protein CFPPSGGQNTGELFF.

This clonotype was seen at least ten times. V gene TRBV7-2 combines with J gene TRBJ2-7; D might be TRBD1 (6 bases). Trimming stripped 5 bases from V and 0 bases from J, with 11 bases between. CDR1 SGHTA and CDR2 FQGNSA come from the germline V gene. The CDR3 totals 14 residues. In DNA form, the CDR3 reads TGTGCCAGCAGCCCGGACAGTAACTCCTACGAGCAGTACTTC. The encoded protein is CASSPDSNSYEQYF.

This clonotype was recorded many times. The V and J genes are TRBV9 and TRBJ2-1; maybe TRBD2 (6 bases). V was pared by 4 bases and J by 7 bases, with 12 bases between. Germline V lookup: CDR1 SGDLS, CDR2 YYNGEE. The CDR3 totals 13 residues. The CDR3 nucleotides are TGTGCCAGCAGCCTCGCGGGGTCGAATGAGCAGTTCTTC. It specifies CASSLAGSNEQFF.

This clonotype was counted ten times or more. This chain connects TRBV20-1 to TRBJ2-1; D is unclear. This CDR3 contains 13 residues. Germline assignment: CDR1 DFQATT and CDR2 SNEGSKA (reference sequence). Trimming removed 3 bases from V and 5 bases from J, with 11 bases in between. In DNA form, the CDR3 reads TGCAGTGCTAGGGCGCTGAGAAACAATGAGCAGTTCTTC. Its protein is CSARALRNNEQFF.

The chain has TRBV12-3 or TRBV12-4 and TRBJ2-1; 8 bases align to TRBD2. This CDR3 comprises 15 residues. Trimming took 3 bases from V and 6 from J; bases not matched to a gene: 7. The CDR3 loop is CASSLKGLAFNEQFF. The CDR3 nucleotides are TGTGCCAGCAGTTTGAAAGGACTAGCATTCAATGAGCAGTTCTTC.

At least ten counts were recorded for this clonotype. This rearrangement joins TRBV20-1 to TRBJ2-7; D is perhaps TRBD2 (5 bases). V was shortened by 3 bases and J by 0 bases, with 15 bases between the two germline ends. This CDR3 region has 15 residues. Germline V gives CDR1 DFQATT, CDR2 SNEGSKA (reference sequence). The CDR3 DNA reads as TGCAGTGCTAGCCGGGGAGCGCCAAGCTCCTACGAGCAGTACTTC. This codes for CSASRGAPSSYEQYF.

This clonotype was counted ten times or more. The chain combines TRBV4-1 with TRBJ2-7, with TRBD2 identical over 8 bases. Germline V CDR1 and CDR2: MGHRA, YSYEKL. CDR3 length: 15 residues. Trimming removed 3 bases from V and 4 bases from J; junction bases left unmatched: 8. The CDR3, as DNA: TGCGCCAGCAGCCACCTTAGCGGGAAGTGGTACGAGCAGTACTTC. Its translation is CASSHLSGKWYEQYF.

The chain joins TRBV18 to TRBJ2-5; D is ambiguous. V lost 2 bases, J lost 4 bases, and 14 bases lay in between. The germline V gene has CDR1 KGHSH and CDR2 LQKENI. CDR3 length: 15 residues. The CDR3, as DNA: TGTGCCAGCTCACCAGTCCTTAAGGACCTAGAGACCCAGTACTTC. Its protein is CASSPVLKDLETQYF.

This clonotype came up many times. The rearrangement links TRBV5-1 to TRBJ2-5, with D possibly being TRBD1 (6 bases). The germline CDR1 and CDR2 sequences are SGHRS and YFSETQ. The CDR3 sequence is 14 residues long. The V gene lost 4 bases and the J gene lost 4 bases, with 14 bases spanning the gap. The CDR3 DNA follows: TGCGCCAGCAGCATTACACAGGGAGTAGAGACCCAGTACTTC. Translating gives CASSITQGVETQYF. Filled out from reference TRBV5-1 and TRBJ2-5, the complete variable domain reads KAGVTQTPRYLIKTRGQQVTLSCSPISGHRSVSWYQQTPGQGLQFLFEYFSETQRNKGNFPGRFSGRQFSNSRSEMNVSTLELGDSALYLCASSITQGVETQYFGPGTRLLVL.

This chain joins TRBV5-1 and TRBJ2-2, with 10 bases lining up with TRBD2. The V gene end was trimmed by 3 bases and the J gene end by 6 bases; junction bases not matched to a gene: 8. Germline CDR1 SGHRS, CDR2 YFSETQ. This CDR3 region has 16 residues. The CDR3, as DNA: TGCGCCAGCAGCTCGGTAGCGGGAGGTCAAGCCGGGGAGCTGTTTTTT. It specifies CASSSVAGGQAGELFF.